One T cell receptor beta chain is described in this entry. Which antigen it targets is not known. The record has no base qualities; no much larger clone is one base away. This specimen belongs to a study of T cell responses to AZD1222 COVID-19 vaccine (dated by TCRdb to about 2021). Background on the whole study: A total of approximately 230 trial participants underwent TCR sequencing, of whom some 210 received two doses of AZD1222 and about 25 received two doses of the MenACWY control vaccine. Enrollment into the trials was organized by age into subgroups of 18-55, 56-69 and 70-plus years, and those subgroups contained 148, 28 and 57 TCR-sequenced participants, respectively. The paper as a whole reports these results and caveats: The vaccine-associated CD4 TCRs covered the entire spike protein, and the dominant responses fell in regions 160-218 and 743-854. Nearly half of unique spike-specific TCRs reportedly recognized epitopes outside regions mutated in the B.1.351 and B.1.1.7 variants. After two AZD1222 doses, both the breadth and the depth of spike-specific TCRs were significantly higher than at day 0 and than in MenACWY recipients. Conclusions about previously exposed vaccinees are limited because only six or seven AZD1222 recipients were SARS-CoV-2 seropositive at baseline. No day 14 peak-response samples were available, so repertoires were characterized only after the peak T cell response. Most participants were white British and females outnumbered males, and the authors suggested that clonal diversity may have been underestimated. In the small 56-69-year group, the increase in depth fell short of significance, most likely because of low power.

The time point label on this specimen signifies: baseline before first vaccination. The treatment or condition label, as the study defines it: meningococcal conjugate vaccine given as trial control. Vaccinee samples came from UK trials COV001 and COV002, including a single-blind randomized controlled phase 2/3 trial of AZD1222 (ChAdOx1 nCoV-19) in healthy adults. Trial participant PBMC samples were collected at day 0 and day 28 after the second dose for TCRbeta chain sequencing. The CDR3 regions of human TCRbeta chains were subjected to immunosequencing. The authors' pipeline ran thus. Repertoire TCRs were matched against a reference library of SARS-CoV-2-specific TCRs generated with the MIRA antigen-specificity platform. Breadth was defined as the fraction of unique TCRs that were SARS-CoV-2-associated, and depth was defined as the fraction of total T cells that were SARS-CoV-2-associated. Each spike-specific TCR was assigned to its reactive spike region and to a CD4 or CD8 class using the MIRA data. Log10-transformed breadth and depth values were compared by one-way ANOVA with Sidak's multiple comparisons tests. What TCRdb holds here is the immuneACCESS table cut down to in-frame rearrangements. Part of the clones is not present; checked against another copy, under half of the missing clones reflect an unresolved V gene, and the others are unexplained. D and trimming were read from the DNA, whereas the V and J calls and clone size are those reported in that table. The sample has about 86,000 clones on record, just over 85% of them singletons. The ten largest clones represent 10% of the sample.

The CDR3 contains 17 residues, cysteine and phenylalanine counted. The entry retains the CDR3 DNA only, 51 bases that are in frame from base 1. Here V drops 3 bases and J drops 5 bases, and the junction holds 13 bases not matched to any gene. The CDR1 and CDR2 encoded by the germline V gene (reference sequence) are LGHDT and YNNKEL. Sequenced material: peripheral blood, taken on day 0 of MenACWY control vaccination. The TCR comes from an adult in good health. The rearrangement joined TRBV3-1 (or the pseudogene TRBV3-2) to TRBJ1-2; the central 9 bases match TRBD1. The CDR3 has the sequence CASSHEGQGGHFYGYTF. In nucleotides, the sequence is TGTGCCAGCAGCCACGAGGGACAGGGAGGGCATTTTTATGGCTACACCTTC.